The 6 T cell receptor beta chains in this list originate from one sample, sequenced in a study of T-cell memory formation after mild COVID-19. TCRdb independently ran MiXCR on the 5' RACE reads; one entry per CDR3 protein. The table has 550,000 to 600,000 distinct CDR3 sequences, 15% to 20% seen once. Sequencing was carried out using PBMCs or a T cell subset sorted from them (not recorded which). Receptors were obtained from an adult woman who had mild COVID-19 (a few samples of this study predate the infection). Cell type and time point are not known.

This chain joins TRBV12-3 or TRBV12-4 and TRBJ2-6; D is possibly TRBD2 (5 bases). The CDR3 totals 16 residues. The germline V and J ends were trimmed by 3 bases and 2 bases, with 11 bases remaining between them. DNA for the CDR3: TGTGCCAGCAGTTTTTCGGTGCGGGCTGGGGCCAACGTCCTGACTTTC. This translates into CASSFSVRAGANVLTF.

The chain recombines TRBV11-2 with TRBJ1-1; D is ambiguous. V lost 5 bases to trimming and J lost 7 bases, with 5 bases between them. The germline gives CDR1 SGHAT, CDR2 FQNNGV. The CDR3 totals 10 residues. In DNA, the CDR3 is TGTGCCAGCAGCGGTAATGAAGCTTTCTTT. Its translation: CASSGNEAFF.

This clonotype was seen at least ten times. This chain joins TRBV5-1 and TRBJ2-2, with TRBD1 identical over 7 bases. The CDR3 extends over 15 amino acids. J was trimmed by 2 bases and V by 3 bases; bases with no gene match: 4. Germline-derived CDR1 and CDR2 are SGHRS and YFSETQ. The DNA for the CDR3 is TGCGCCAGCAGCTCCGGGACAGTCAACACCGGGGAGCTGTTTTTT. Its protein product is CASSSGTVNTGELFF. The entire variable domain, with the rest obtained from reference TRBV5-1 and TRBJ2-2, is as follows: KAGVTQTPRYLIKTRGQQVTLSCSPISGHRSVSWYQQTPGQGLQFLFEYFSETQRNKGNFPGRFSGRQFSNSRSEMNVSTLELGDSALYLCASSSGTVNTGELFFGEGSRLTVL.

This clonotype was found a few times. The V call is TRBV20-1, the J call TRBJ2-7; D gene unclear. Trimming shortened V by 2 bases and J by 2 bases, and 13 bases separated the two germline ends. The V gene's germline CDR1 is DFQATT and CDR2 SNEGSKA (reference sequence). The length of the CDR3 is 14 residues. CDR3 DNA: TGCAGTGCTAGAAGACTCTTAGGCACCTACGAGCAGTACTTC. This translates into CSARRLLGTYEQYF.

There are many counts of this clonotype. The chain links TRBV5-1 to TRBJ2-1; possible D gene TRBD1, 6 bases. With 2 bases removed from V and 7 bases from J, the gap between germline ends came to 7 bases. The CDR3 spans 12 residues. In germline, CDR1 is SGHRS, CDR2 YFSETQ. This CDR3 is CASSFQGNEQFF. CDR3 bases: TGCGCCAGCAGCTTTCAGGGGAATGAGCAGTTCTTC. The variable domain in full, with the rest retrieved from reference TRBV5-1 and TRBJ2-1, is KAGVTQTPRYLIKTRGQQVTLSCSPISGHRSVSWYQQTPGQGLQFLFEYFSETQRNKGNFPGRFSGRQFSNSRSEMNVSTLELGDSALYLCASSFQGNEQFFGPGTRLTVL.

The chain links TRBV6-2 or TRBV6-3 to TRBJ2-1; either TRBD1 or TRBD2 may supply D (5 bases each). The CDR3 has 15 residues. Trimming left V 7 bases short and J 3 bases short, with 16 bases between. The germline gives CDR1 MNHEY, CDR2 SVGEGT. CDR3 nucleotides: TGTGCCAGCACCCACCCCAGGGAGATCTACAATGAGCAGTTCTTC. Translating it yields CASTHPREIYNEQFF.